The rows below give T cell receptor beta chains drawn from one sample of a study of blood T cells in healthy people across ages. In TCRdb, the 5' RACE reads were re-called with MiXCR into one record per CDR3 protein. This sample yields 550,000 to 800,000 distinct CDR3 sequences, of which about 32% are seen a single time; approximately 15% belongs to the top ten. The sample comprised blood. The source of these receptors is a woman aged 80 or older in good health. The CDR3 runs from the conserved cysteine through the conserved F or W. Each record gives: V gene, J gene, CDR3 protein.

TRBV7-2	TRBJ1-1	CASSLGFGAWGMNTEAFF
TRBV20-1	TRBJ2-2	CSARGGRETGELFF
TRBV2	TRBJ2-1	CASTRTSGGVNERFF
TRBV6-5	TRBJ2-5	CASSYLTGMARETQYF
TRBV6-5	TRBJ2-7	CASAAGTVSYEQYF
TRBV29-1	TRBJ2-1	CSVVNRDRVNEQFF
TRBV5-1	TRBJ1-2	CASSLEQSTSGYGYTF
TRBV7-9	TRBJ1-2	CASSFATGTHGYTF
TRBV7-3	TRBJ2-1	CASSLGVYSYNEQFF
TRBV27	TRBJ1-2	CASSSLAGRYGYTF
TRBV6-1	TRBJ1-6	CASSVQGTSGNSPLHF
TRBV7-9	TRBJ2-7	CASSSTGEDYYEQYF
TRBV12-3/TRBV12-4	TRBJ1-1	CASPTPGGHTEAFF
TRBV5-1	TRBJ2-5	CASSLGTGDGEETQYF
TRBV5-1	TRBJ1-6	CASSRTRGADNSPLHF
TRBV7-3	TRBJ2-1	CASTNLPGEQFF
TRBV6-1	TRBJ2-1	CASSQVGTSGNEQFF
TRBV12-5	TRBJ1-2	CASGEYGYTF
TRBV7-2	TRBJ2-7	CASDGRNPYEQYF
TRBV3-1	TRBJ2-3	CVSSPVIKGADTQYF
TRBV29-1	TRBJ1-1	CSIQANTEAFF
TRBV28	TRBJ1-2	CASSFRYGYTF
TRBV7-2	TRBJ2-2	CASSWTGGYTGELFF
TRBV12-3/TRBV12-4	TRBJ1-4	CTSSLSVRQSLRHATNEKLFF
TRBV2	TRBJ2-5	CASSEAFLAGGLRETQYF
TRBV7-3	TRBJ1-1	CASRRSGEGTEAFF
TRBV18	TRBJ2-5	CAGSSSETQYF
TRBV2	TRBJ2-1	CASSEVGQPSSYNGQFF
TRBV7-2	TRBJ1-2	CASSSQQCGGYTF
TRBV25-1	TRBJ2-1	CASSRAGGNNEQFF
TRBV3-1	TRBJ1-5	CASSAQGGNQPQHF
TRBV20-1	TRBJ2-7	CSASSGLRREQYF
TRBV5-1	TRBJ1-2	CASSDAGQYYGYTF
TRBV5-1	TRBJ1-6	CASSPRGVNSPLHF
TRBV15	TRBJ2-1	CATSRGYGDNEQFF
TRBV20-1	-	CSAKSVGDGLYEQYF
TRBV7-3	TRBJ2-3	CASRLGPGTDTQYF
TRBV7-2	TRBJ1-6	CASSRGATGGLSPLHF
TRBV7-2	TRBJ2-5	CASSLDVREQYF
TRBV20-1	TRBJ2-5	CSAYKGGGPFQETQYF
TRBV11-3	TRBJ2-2	CASRVLAGRNTGELFF
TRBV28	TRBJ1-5	CASSLTGGGNQPQHF
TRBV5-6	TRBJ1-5	CASSLAGRGDQPQHF
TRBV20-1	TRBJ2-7	CRTLGEGTYEQYF
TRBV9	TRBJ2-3	CASSVAAGGGVGQYF
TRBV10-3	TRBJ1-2	CAISTPNRDLNYGYTF
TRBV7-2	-	CASSLLAGGMIRNEQYF
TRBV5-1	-	CASSPGDRGGEQYF
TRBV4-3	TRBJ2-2	CASSQVSGGGGELFF
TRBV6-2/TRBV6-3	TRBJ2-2	CASSWRVNTGELFF